These T cell receptor beta chains were read from a single sample in a study of blood T cell repertoires in COVID-19. Repertoires were generated with immunoSEQ multiplex PCR, while TCRdb's copy carries only in-frame clones and drops some. This table has some 100,000 clones, approximately 93% appearing once. The sequenced sample consisted of peripheral blood. The source of these receptors is a man aged 55 to 70 with acute or convalescent COVID-19. The CDR3 runs from the conserved cysteine through the conserved F or W. A D gene is named only where the DNA matches it firmly. Only part of the rows carry a size: once, few, many, or a class if the clone is expanded.

>-|TRBJ1-5|-|TRBV19
TGTGCCAGTAGACCCACCGGAGGGAACGATCGGCCCCAGCATTTT
CASRPTGGNDRPQHF
>-|TRBJ2-7|-|TRBV6-5
TGTGCCAGCAGTTACAGTTGGGAGGCGTACGAGCAGTACTTC
CASSYSWEAYEQYF
>TRBD1|TRBJ1-6|once|TRBV19
TGTGCCAGTAGGACAGGGGGGGTGGAGAATTCACCCCTCCACTTT
CASRTGGVENSPLHF
>TRBD2|TRBJ2-7|-|TRBV11-2
TGTGCCAGCAGCCCGGAGGGACTAGCGGGAGGGAGTCGTTATGAGCAGTACTTC
CASSPEGLAGGSRYEQYF
>-|TRBJ1-6|-|TRBV9
TGTGCCAGCAGCGCGACAGGCTCCTATAATTCACCCCTCCACTTT
CASSATGSYNSPLHF
>-|TRBJ1-6|-|TRBV25-1
TGTGCCAGCAGCCCTTGGGCAGGGGAAAATTCACCCCTCCACTTT
CASSPWAGENSPLHF
>-|TRBJ1-6|-|TRBV4-1
TGCGCCAGCAGCCAAGTACAGGATTCACCCCTCCACTTT
CASSQVQDSPLHF
>-|TRBJ2-2|-|TRBV7-2
TGTGCCAGCAAGAGGACCGGGACTCACAACACCGGGGAGCTGTTTTTT
CASKRTGTHNTGELFF
>-|TRBJ1-4|-|TRBV19
TGTGCCAGTAGGATCGACAGCCGGGCTAATGAAAAACTGTTTTTT
CASRIDSRANEKLFF
>TRBD2|TRBJ2-7|-|TRBV5-4
TGTGCCAGCAGCTTCGGGGGAGGGCCCGGGCAGTACTTC
CASSFGGGPGQYF
>-|TRBJ1-1|-|TRBV7-2
TGTGCCAGCAGCTTACGGCAGGGATTAACTGAAGCTTTCTTT
CASSLRQGLTEAFF
>TRBD1|TRBJ1-2|-|TRBV30
TGTGCCTGGAGTCCAGGGACAGCCTATGGCTACACCTTC
CAWSPGTAYGYTF
>-|TRBJ1-2|-|TRBV14
TGTGCCAGCAGCCAAGGGGGCAGCCCATATGGCTACACCTTC
CASSQGGSPYGYTF
>TRBD2|TRBJ2-5|-|TRBV7-7
TGTGCCAGCAGCCGCTCGGGGGGGCTACTCGGAGAGACCCAGTACTTC
CASSRSGGLLGETQYF
>TRBD2|TRBJ2-1|once|TRBV14
TGTGCCAGCAGCCATAGGATGGGGGAGGGGTACAATGAGCAGTTCTTC
CASSHRMGEGYNEQFF
>TRBD2|TRBJ2-3|-|TRBV12-5
TGTGCTAGTGGGATCGGACTAGCGGGGGACACAGATACGCAGTATTTT
CASGIGLAGDTDTQYF
>-|TRBJ1-2|-|TRBV4-1
TGCGCCAGCAGCCAAGGGGAGGGGCACTTGGCTAACTATGGCTACACCTTC
CASSQGEGHLANYGYTF
>TRBD2|TRBJ2-1|-|TRBV20-1
TGCAGTGCTAGTGACGGGGGGGCCGCCCGGGGGTACAATGAGCAGTTCTTC
CSASDGGAARGYNEQFF
>TRBD2|TRBJ2-2|-|TRBV4-1
TGCGCCAGCAGCCAAGCTTCGAAGGCGGGAGTACGGACCGGGGAGCTGTTTTTT
CASSQASKAGVRTGELFF
>-|TRBJ2-5|-|TRBV19
TGTGCCAGTAGTGGGGGGTACCAAGAGACCCAGTACTTC
CASSGGYQETQYF
>TRBD1|TRBJ1-2|-|TRBV18
TGTGCCAGCTCATGGGGACAGGGCTCGGACTATGGCTACACCTTC
CASSWGQGSDYGYTF
>TRBD1|TRBJ1-1|-|TRBV6-5
TGTGCCAGCAGTTCTCCTCGGACAGGGCGAACTGAAGCTTTCTTT
CASSSPRTGRTEAFF
>TRBD2|TRBJ2-1|-|TRBV6-1
TGTGCCAGCAGTGAATTTGGGACTAGCCTATACAATGAGCAGTTCTTC
CASSEFGTSLYNEQFF